This is a list of T cell receptor beta chains from one sample in a study of blood T cells in healthy people across ages. TCRdb re-analysed the 5' RACE reads in MiXCR, keeping a single row per CDR3 protein. The table records about 900,000 distinct CDR3 sequences, roughly 43% of them present only once. Sequences were obtained from blood. These receptors came from a man aged 25-45 years in good health. The CDR3 runs from the conserved cysteine through the conserved F or W. A D gene is named only where the DNA matches it firmly. Size tells how often a clone was seen (once, few, many) or the class of an expanded clone, and some rows leave it out.

J gene: TRBJ2-7
V gene: TRBV10-3
D gene: TRBD2
clone size: -
CDR3 DNA: TGTGCCATCAGTGATGGACTAGCCTACGAGCAGTACTTC
CDR3 protein: CAISDGLAYEQYF

J gene: TRBJ2-7
V gene: TRBV29-1
D gene: -
clone size: -
CDR3 DNA: TGCAGCGTAATGAGCCGGGACCAGAAGGCTAACTACGAGCAGTACTTC
CDR3 protein: CSVMSRDQKANYEQYF

J gene: TRBJ2-7
V gene: TRBV6-5
D gene: -
clone size: -
CDR3 DNA: TGTGCCAGCAGTTACGCCGGCAGGGGGGGGTACGAGCAGTACTTC
CDR3 protein: CASSYAGRGGYEQYF

J gene: TRBJ2-3
V gene: TRBV6-6
D gene: -
clone size: -
CDR3 DNA: TGTGCCAGCAGTTATCTAAAGGACATCACCTTCACAGATACGCAGTATTTT
CDR3 protein: CASSYLKDITFTDTQYF

J gene: TRBJ1-2
V gene: TRBV12-3/TRBV12-4
D gene: -
clone size: -
CDR3 DNA: TGTGCCAGCAGCCCAGTCACCTCAGCTAACTATGGCTACACCTTC
CDR3 protein: CASSPVTSANYGYTF

J gene: TRBJ1-1
V gene: TRBV4-2
D gene: -
clone size: few
CDR3 DNA: TGTGCCAGCAGCCAAGACGCGCTGGTGGGATGGAACACTGAAGCTTTCTTT
CDR3 protein: CASSQDALVGWNTEAFF

J gene: TRBJ1-1
V gene: TRBV7-3
D gene: TRBD1
clone size: -
CDR3 DNA: TGTGCCAGCAGCTTAACGGGGGCCGGCAGGGGGTCTGAAGCTTTCTTT
CDR3 protein: CASSLTGAGRGSEAFF

J gene: TRBJ2-5
V gene: TRBV5-1
D gene: TRBD1
clone size: -
CDR3 DNA: TGCGCCAGCAGTGTTACAGGGGATGTTAGATCCACGGGGACCCAGTACTTC
CDR3 protein: CASSVTGDVRSTGTQYF

J gene: TRBJ2-7
V gene: TRBV6-5
D gene: TRBD2
clone size: -
CDR3 DNA: TGTGCCAGCAGTTACGGACTAGCCTACGAGCAGTACTTC
CDR3 protein: CASSYGLAYEQYF

J gene: TRBJ2-3
V gene: TRBV5-1
D gene: -
clone size: few
CDR3 DNA: TGCGCCAGCATCTTCAGGCCCCAAACCACAGATACGCAGTATTTT
CDR3 protein: CASIFRPQTTDTQYF

J gene: TRBJ2-7
V gene: TRBV7-9
D gene: -
clone size: once
CDR3 DNA: TGTGCCAGCAGCCATGGTAGTTCCAGGGCCCACGAGCAGTACTTC
CDR3 protein: CASSHGSSRAHEQYF

J gene: TRBJ1-5
V gene: TRBV6-5
D gene: -
clone size: -
CDR3 DNA: TGTGCCAGCGCGGGCCCCAATCAGCCCCAGCATTTT
CDR3 protein: CASAGPNQPQHF

J gene: TRBJ2-1
V gene: TRBV20-1
D gene: TRBD2
clone size: -
CDR3 DNA: TGCAGTGCTAGTAGTGCGGGAGTCCCGGGCAATGAGCAGTTCTTC
CDR3 protein: CSASSAGVPGNEQFF

J gene: TRBJ2-5
V gene: TRBV29-1
D gene: -
clone size: -
CDR3 DNA: TGCAGCGTTGGGGGGACCCAAGAGACCCAGTACTTC
CDR3 protein: CSVGGTQETQYF

J gene: TRBJ2-5
V gene: TRBV7-9
D gene: -
clone size: -
CDR3 DNA: TGTGCCAGCAACCCGGGCCACTCGGCGGTGGAGACCCAGTACTTC
CDR3 protein: CASNPGHSAVETQYF

J gene: TRBJ2-1
V gene: TRBV6-2/TRBV6-3
D gene: TRBD1
clone size: -
CDR3 DNA: TGTGCCAGCAAACGGGACAGAAGAGAGACCCAGTTCTTC
CDR3 protein: CASKRDRRETQFF

J gene: TRBJ1-2
V gene: TRBV4-1
D gene: -
clone size: -
CDR3 DNA: TGCGCCAGCAGCCAAGAGTGGGGCAGTCACTATGGCTACACCTTC
CDR3 protein: CASSQEWGSHYGYTF

J gene: TRBJ1-5
V gene: TRBV12-3/TRBV12-4
D gene: -
clone size: -
CDR3 DNA: TGTGCCAGCAGTTTAGGGGGTTACAATCACCCCCAGCATTTT
CDR3 protein: CASSLGGYNHPQHF

J gene: TRBJ2-1
V gene: TRBV4-3
D gene: TRBD2
clone size: -
CDR3 DNA: TGCGCCAGCAGCGGGTCGCTAGCGGGGGGTTACAATGAGCAGTTCTTC
CDR3 protein: CASSGSLAGGYNEQFF

J gene: TRBJ2-5
V gene: TRBV3-1
D gene: -
clone size: -
CDR3 DNA: TGTGCCAGCAGCCAAGTCAGACAGTACTTC
CDR3 protein: CASSQVRQYF

J gene: TRBJ2-7
V gene: TRBV6-5
D gene: TRBD1
clone size: -
CDR3 DNA: TGTGCCAGCAGTTACGGGAATCCGACAGGGGCCTACGAGCAGTACTTC
CDR3 protein: CASSYGNPTGAYEQYF

J gene: TRBJ1-4
V gene: TRBV7-2
D gene: TRBD1
clone size: -
CDR3 DNA: TGTGCCAGCAGCCCTGACAGGGGAAGAACAGTGCTAGGCGAAAAACTGTTTTTT
CDR3 protein: CASSPDRGRTVLGEKLFF

J gene: TRBJ1-1
V gene: TRBV29-1
D gene: -
clone size: -
CDR3 DNA: TGCAGCGTTGAAGAGTACACTGAAGCTTTCTTT
CDR3 protein: CSVEEYTEAFF

J gene: TRBJ1-1
V gene: TRBV2
D gene: -
clone size: -
CDR3 DNA: TGTGCCAGCAGTCGGGGACAACTTTCAGAAGCTTTCTTT
CDR3 protein: CASSRGQLSEAFF

J gene: TRBJ1-1
V gene: TRBV12-3/TRBV12-4
D gene: -
clone size: -
CDR3 DNA: TGTGCCAGCAGTTTCCACACTGAAGCTTTCTTT
CDR3 protein: CASSFHTEAFF

J gene: TRBJ1-1
V gene: TRBV3-1
D gene: -
clone size: once
CDR3 DNA: TGTGCCAGCAGCCTTTGGACGGGAAAAGCTTTCTTT
CDR3 protein: CASSLWTGKAFF

J gene: TRBJ2-5
V gene: TRBV6-6
D gene: -
clone size: -
CDR3 DNA: TGTGCCAGCAGTGGGTTCCCCCAAGAGACCCAGTACTTC
CDR3 protein: CASSGFPQETQYF

J gene: TRBJ2-3
V gene: TRBV7-9
D gene: -
clone size: -
CDR3 DNA: TGTGCCAGCAGCAATTCCGGGACCCCCAAGCCCGCAGATACGCAGTATTTT
CDR3 protein: CASSNSGTPKPADTQYF

J gene: TRBJ1-2
V gene: TRBV6-7
D gene: -
clone size: -
CDR3 DNA: TGTGCCAGCAGGGAAAACGGGATTTACTATGGCTACACCTTC
CDR3 protein: CASRENGIYYGYTF

J gene: TRBJ2-1
V gene: TRBV20-1
D gene: -
clone size: -
CDR3 DNA: TGCAGTGCTAGAGATCGGGACTTTAGCTCCTACAATGAGCAGTTCTTC
CDR3 protein: CSARDRDFSSYNEQFF

J gene: TRBJ1-1
V gene: TRBV5-5
D gene: -
clone size: few
CDR3 DNA: TGTGCCAGCAGCTTGGGCCCGAACGCGAACACTGAAGCTTTCTTT
CDR3 protein: CASSLGPNANTEAFF

J gene: TRBJ2-1
V gene: TRBV7-3
D gene: TRBD2
clone size: -
CDR3 DNA: TGTGCCAGCAGCCCCACGGGCGGGGGGGCCCAGAATGAGCAGTTCTTC
CDR3 protein: CASSPTGGGAQNEQFF

J gene: TRBJ1-2
V gene: TRBV3-1
D gene: TRBD1
clone size: -
CDR3 DNA: TGTGCCAGCAGCCAAGAGGGACAGGGACATGGCTACACCTTC
CDR3 protein: CASSQEGQGHGYTF

J gene: TRBJ2-1
V gene: TRBV7-3
D gene: -
clone size: -
CDR3 DNA: TGTGCCAGCAGCCCAGGAGTAGGGTCCAATGAGCAGTTCTTC
CDR3 protein: CASSPGVGSNEQFF

J gene: TRBJ2-5
V gene: TRBV5-1
D gene: -
clone size: -
CDR3 DNA: TGCGCCAGCAGCACGGACCAGGGGGAGACCCAGTACTTC
CDR3 protein: CASSTDQGETQYF

J gene: TRBJ1-5
V gene: TRBV10-3
D gene: -
clone size: few
CDR3 DNA: TGTGCCATCAGTGAGTCTGCAGGTAATCAGCCCCAGCATTTT
CDR3 protein: CAISESAGNQPQHF

J gene: TRBJ2-3
V gene: TRBV4-2
D gene: -
clone size: few
CDR3 DNA: TGTGCCAGCAGCCAAGATCGAACTAGCACAGATACGCAGTATTTT
CDR3 protein: CASSQDRTSTDTQYF

J gene: TRBJ2-3
V gene: TRBV29-1
D gene: TRBD1
clone size: -
CDR3 DNA: TGCAGCGCCGATCGGGACAGCCGCACAGATACGCAGTATTTT
CDR3 protein: CSADRDSRTDTQYF

J gene: TRBJ2-4
V gene: TRBV6-5
D gene: -
clone size: few
CDR3 DNA: TGTGCCAGCAGACTCGGGTCTGTCAAAAACATTCAGTACTTC
CDR3 protein: CASRLGSVKNIQYF

J gene: TRBJ1-2
V gene: TRBV20-1
D gene: -
clone size: -
CDR3 DNA: TGCAGTGCTAGAGACCCCAGGGGAGTTTTGCATGGCTACACCTTC
CDR3 protein: CSARDPRGVLHGYTF

J gene: TRBJ2-5
V gene: TRBV4-3
D gene: -
clone size: few
CDR3 DNA: TGCGCCAGCAGCCAAGATTGGGGAAATGGACAAGAGACCCAGTACTTC
CDR3 protein: CASSQDWGNGQETQYF

J gene: TRBJ2-7
V gene: TRBV20-1
D gene: -
clone size: -
CDR3 DNA: TGCAGTGCCTCAGGGGCTCGCACCGTATACGAGCAGTACTTC
CDR3 protein: CSASGARTVYEQYF

J gene: TRBJ1-2
V gene: TRBV5-6
D gene: -
clone size: -
CDR3 DNA: TGTGCCAGCAGCTGGGGGACGGAGTTCTATGGCTACACCTTC
CDR3 protein: CASSWGTEFYGYTF

J gene: TRBJ1-2
V gene: TRBV25-1
D gene: -
clone size: -
CDR3 DNA: TGTGTCAGCAGTGAATTGGACGGAGGCCCCTATGGCTACACCTTC
CDR3 protein: CVSSELDGGPYGYTF

J gene: TRBJ1-5
V gene: TRBV7-2
D gene: TRBD1
clone size: few
CDR3 DNA: TGTGCCAGCAGCTTAGTAACAGGGGGCAGGGGCAATCAGCCCCAGCATTTT
CDR3 protein: CASSLVTGGRGNQPQHF

J gene: TRBJ1-1
V gene: TRBV9
D gene: TRBD1
clone size: many
CDR3 DNA: TGTGCCAGCAGCGCAGGGGGTCGCACTGAAGCTTTCTTT
CDR3 protein: CASSAGGRTEAFF